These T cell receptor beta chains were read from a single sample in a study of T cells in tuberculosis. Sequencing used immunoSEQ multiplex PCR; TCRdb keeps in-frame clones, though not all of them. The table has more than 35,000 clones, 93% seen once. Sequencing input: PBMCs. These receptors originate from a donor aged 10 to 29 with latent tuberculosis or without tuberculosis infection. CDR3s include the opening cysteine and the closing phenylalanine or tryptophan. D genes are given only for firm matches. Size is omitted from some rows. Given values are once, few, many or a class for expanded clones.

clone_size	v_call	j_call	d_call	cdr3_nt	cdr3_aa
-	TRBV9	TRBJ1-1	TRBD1	TGTGCCAGCAGCGTACGGGACAGCATGAACACTGAAGCTTTCTTT	CASSVRDSMNTEAFF
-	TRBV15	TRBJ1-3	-	TGTGCCACCAGCAGAGATGGGAGGGTCCCTGGAAACACCATATATTTT	CATSRDGRVPGNTIYF
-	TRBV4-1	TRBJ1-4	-	TGCGCCAGCAGCCATCCTAGCGAAAAACTGTTTTTT	CASSHPSEKLFF
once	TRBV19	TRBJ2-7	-	TGTGCCAGTAGTATTTGGGCAGGGAACGACGAGCAGTACTTC	CASSIWAGNDEQYF
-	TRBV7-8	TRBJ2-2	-	TGTGCCAGCAGCTTAAACCGAGGGGGGGGCGGCGGGGAGCTGTTTTTT	CASSLNRGGGGGELFF
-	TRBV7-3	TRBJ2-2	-	TGTGCCAGCGAGTCTCCAGGCTCCGGGGAGCTGTTTTTT	CASESPGSGELFF
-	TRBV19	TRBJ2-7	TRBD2	TGTGCCAGTAGAGCTAAGGGACTAGCGGATTACGAGCAGTACTTC	CASRAKGLADYEQYF
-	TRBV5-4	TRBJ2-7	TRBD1	TGTGCCAGCAGCCCCGGACCGGGACAGGGTTCGAGCTCCTACGAGCAGTACTTC	CASSPGPGQGSSSYEQYF
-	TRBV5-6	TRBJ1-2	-	TGTGCCAGCAGCCCAAGACCCGGGACAAGCTATGGCTACACCTTC	CASSPRPGTSYGYTF
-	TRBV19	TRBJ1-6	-	TGTGCCAGTAGTAGCACAGGGATAACCTATAATTCACCCCTCCACTTT	CASSSTGITYNSPLHF
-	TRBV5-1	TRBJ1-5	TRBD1	TGCGCCAGCAGCCTCGGGACAGGGGGCAATCAGCCCCAGCATTTT	CASSLGTGGNQPQHF
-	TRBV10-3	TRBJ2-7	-	TGTGCCATCAGTGTTGTGGGGGGCGAGCAGTACTTC	CAISVVGGEQYF
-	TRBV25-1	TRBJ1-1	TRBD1	TGTGCCAGCACCCTCAAGGGGACAGGGTATACCGAAGCTTTCTTT	CASTLKGTGYTEAFF
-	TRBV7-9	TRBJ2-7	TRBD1	TGTGCCAGCAGCGATGCGCGCCTTGTGGACAGGGAGGCCGAGCAGTACTTC	CASSDARLVDREAEQYF
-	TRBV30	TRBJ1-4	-	TGTGCCTGGAGTGTACCGTCCCCCGACCGGGAGGAAAAACTGTTTTTT	CAWSVPSPDREEKLFF
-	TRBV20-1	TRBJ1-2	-	TGCAGTGCTAGAGATAGAAGTCGCTACACCTTC	CSARDRSRYTF
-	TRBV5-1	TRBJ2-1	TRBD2	TGCGCCAGCAGCTTGGCTAGCGGGGGGGCTTATGAGCAGTTCTTC	CASSLASGGAYEQFF
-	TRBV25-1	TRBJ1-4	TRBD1	TGTGCCAGCAGTGAATTAAGTATCGTAGGGGGCGGTGAAAAACTGTTTTTT	CASSELSIVGGGEKLFF
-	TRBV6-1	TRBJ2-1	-	TGTGCCAGCAGTGATCAGAATGAGCAGTTCTTC	CASSDQNEQFF
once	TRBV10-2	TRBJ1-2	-	TGCGCCAGCCACAGTGCCGAGACAGGCTACACCTTC	CASHSAETGYTF
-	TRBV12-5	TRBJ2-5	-	TGTGCTAGTGGTTTGTACGAAGGGGCGGCCCAAGAGACCCAGTACTTC	CASGLYEGAAQETQYF
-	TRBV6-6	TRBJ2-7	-	TGTGCCAGCAGCCCCGCATTAGGAGGGACCTACGAGCAGTACTTC	CASSPALGGTYEQYF
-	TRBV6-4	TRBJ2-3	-	TGTGCCAGCAGCCCCTCCCCCAGCACAGATACGCAGTATTTT	CASSPSPSTDTQYF
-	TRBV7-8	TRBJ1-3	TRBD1	TGTGCCAGCAGCTCGACAGGGAGTGGAAACACCATATATTTT	CASSSTGSGNTIYF
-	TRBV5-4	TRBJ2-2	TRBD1	TGTGCCAGCAGCCTCGGACTGACAGGGTGGGGCCGAAACACCGGGGAGCTGTTTTTT	CASSLGLTGWGRNTGELFF
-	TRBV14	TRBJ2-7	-	TGTGCCAGCAGCGTCGGACAGATACTCTACGAGCAGTACTTC	CASSVGQILYEQYF
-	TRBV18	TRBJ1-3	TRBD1	TGTGCCAGCTTACAGGGGCCCGGAAACACCATATATTTT	CASLQGPGNTIYF
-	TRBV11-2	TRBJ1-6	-	TGTGCCAGCAGCCTCACGGACTATTATAATTCACCCCTCCACTTT	CASSLTDYYNSPLHF
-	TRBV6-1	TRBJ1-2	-	TGTGCCAGCAGTGGAGTTTTGTGGGGCTACACCTTC	CASSGVLWGYTF
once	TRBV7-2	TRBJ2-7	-	TGTGCCAGCAGCTTTCCCTTCTACGAGCAGTACTTC	CASSFPFYEQYF
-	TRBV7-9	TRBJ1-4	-	TGTGCCAGCAGCTTAGGAGGGGGAAGGGGTGAAAAACTGTTTTTT	CASSLGGGRGEKLFF
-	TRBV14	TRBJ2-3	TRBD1	TGTGCCAGCAGCCACCACACGGGACAGGGGCACTTAGATACGCAGTATTTT	CASSHHTGQGHLDTQYF
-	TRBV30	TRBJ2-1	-	TGTGCCTGGAGTGTCTATCGGGGTACGCGGTTCTTC	CAWSVYRGTRFF
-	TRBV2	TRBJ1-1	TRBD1	TGTGCCAGCAGCCCGGACAGGGGATACACTGAAGCTTTCTTT	CASSPDRGYTEAFF
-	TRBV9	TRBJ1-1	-	TGTGCCAGCAGCGTAGGAGGAGTGACTCCAGCTTTCTTT	CASSVGGVTPAFF
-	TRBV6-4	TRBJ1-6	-	TGTGCCAGCAGTACAGGTGATTCAAATTCACCCCTCCACTTT	CASSTGDSNSPLHF
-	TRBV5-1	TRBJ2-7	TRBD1	TGCGCCAGCAGCTTGGGTACAGGGGGCAAGTACGAGCAGTACTTC	CASSLGTGGKYEQYF
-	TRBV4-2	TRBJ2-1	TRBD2	TGTGCCAGCAGCGACAGCGGGGGGCCCTACAATGAGCAGTTCTTC	CASSDSGGPYNEQFF
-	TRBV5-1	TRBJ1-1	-	TGCGCCAGCAGCTTGTACTCCATGAACACTGAAGCTTTCTTT	CASSLYSMNTEAFF
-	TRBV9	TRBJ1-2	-	TGTGCCAGCGGCGCCGACTCTTTTAACTATGGCTACACCTTC	CASGADSFNYGYTF
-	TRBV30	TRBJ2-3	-	TGTGCCTGGTGGAGGGGGCTGCTTAGCACAGATACGCAGTATTTT	CAWWRGLLSTDTQYF
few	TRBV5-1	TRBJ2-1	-	TGCGCCAGCAGTTACGCGGGGCAGAGGAACAATGAGCAGTTCTTC	CASSYAGQRNNEQFF
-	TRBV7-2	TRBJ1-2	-	TGTGCCAGCAGCCCCCAGACAGCGAGCTATGGCTACACCTTC	CASSPQTASYGYTF
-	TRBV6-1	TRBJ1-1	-	TGTGCCAGCAGCGTATTACAGGTGAACACTGAAGCTTTCTTT	CASSVLQVNTEAFF
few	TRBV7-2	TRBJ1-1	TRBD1	TGTGCCAGCAGCTTGGACAGGTGGAACACTGAAGCTTTCTTT	CASSLDRWNTEAFF
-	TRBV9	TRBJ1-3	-	TGTGCCAGCAGCGCGGAAGGGGAAAATGGAAACACCATATATTTT	CASSAEGENGNTIYF
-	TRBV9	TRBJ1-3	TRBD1	TGTGCCAGCAGCGTAGACCTTGGGACAGCTGGAAACACCATATATTTT	CASSVDLGTAGNTIYF
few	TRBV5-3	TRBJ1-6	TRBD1	TGTGCCAGAAGAACCCGGGGACAGTCAGTTCTCCACTCGAGCTCCTATAATTCACCCCTCCACTTT	CARRTRGQSVLHSSSYNSPLHF
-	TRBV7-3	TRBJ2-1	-	TGTGCCAGCAGCCCTGGGCCCGTCAATGAGCAGTTCTTC	CASSPGPVNEQFF
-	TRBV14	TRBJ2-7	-	TGTGCCAGCAGCCAAGATTTGGGGCAGACCTACGAGCAGTACTTC	CASSQDLGQTYEQYF
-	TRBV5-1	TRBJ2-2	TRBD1	TGCGCCAGCAGCTTGCCGGACAGGGGGGCCGGGGAGCTGTTTTTT	CASSLPDRGAGELFF
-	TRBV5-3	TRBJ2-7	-	TGTGCCAGAAGCTTGAGGCAGGATTACGAGCAGTACTTC	CARSLRQDYEQYF